The TCR beta chain under discussion was sequenced for a study of spatial heterogeneity in lung cancer. Specified time point: sample taken at primary tumor resection. Frozen PBMC, nontumor lung or tumor provided whole RNA, which was sequenced unsorted. 72 TRACERx patients with early, untreated non-small cell lung cancer donated samples. V lost 6 bases to trimming and J lost 4 bases; unmatched junction nucleotides: 11. This CDR3 contains 16 residues. CDR1 is SEHNR, CDR2 FQNEAQ, per germline (reference sequence). Every TCR cDNA molecule bore a unique molecular identifier. TCRdb reprocessed the 5' RACE reads with MiXCR, giving one entry per CDR3 protein. The table records about 92,000 distinct CDR3 sequences, approximately 12% of them present only once.

V and J are TRBV7-9 and TRBJ1-2, with 10 bases lining up with TRBD1. The clonotype was recovered from a male donor with early-stage non-small cell lung cancer. Material: PBMCs, obtained at surgery. CDR3 nucleotides: TGTGCCAGCAGTGAGCTGACAGGGGGCGCCGGCTATGGCTACACCTTC. It codes for CASSELTGGAGYGYTF.